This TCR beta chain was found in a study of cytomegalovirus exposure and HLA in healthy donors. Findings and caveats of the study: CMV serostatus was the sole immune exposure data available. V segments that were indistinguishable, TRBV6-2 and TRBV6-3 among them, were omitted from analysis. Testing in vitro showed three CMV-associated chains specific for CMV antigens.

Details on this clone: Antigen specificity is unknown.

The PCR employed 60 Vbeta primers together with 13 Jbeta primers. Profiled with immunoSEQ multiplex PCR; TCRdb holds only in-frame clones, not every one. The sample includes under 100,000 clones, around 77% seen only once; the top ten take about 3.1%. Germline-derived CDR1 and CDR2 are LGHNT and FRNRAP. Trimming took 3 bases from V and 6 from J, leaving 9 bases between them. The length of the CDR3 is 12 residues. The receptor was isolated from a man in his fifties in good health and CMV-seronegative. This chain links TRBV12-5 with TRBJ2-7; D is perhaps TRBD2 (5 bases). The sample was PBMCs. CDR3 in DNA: TGTGCTAGTGGTTTCGGGGTGGGCGAGCAGTACTTC. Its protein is CASGFGVGEQYF.